The source of this TCR beta chain is a study of T cell responses to AZD1222 COVID-19 vaccine. As for the study in general: Pooled in the analysis were second doses at about 4 or about 12 weeks. Study results and caveats: The breadth and depth of Spike-specific TCRs increased once two AZD1222 doses had been given. Samples come after the peak T cell response, not at day 14. Among the donors, most were white British and more were female, and clonal diversity was possibly underestimated.

As regards this clone: The antigen remains unidentified.

Using immunoSEQ multiplex PCR, the repertoire was profiled, and TCRdb retains in-frame clones only, with some absent. In the table there are about 83,000 clones, about 82% of which are singletons. This clonotype was obtained from an adult in good health. Sample: peripheral blood, taken on day 0 of AZD1222 vaccination.

In DNA form, the CDR3 reads TGTGCCAGCAGCCAACCTTCTTTTGGGGTGTACACTGAAGCTTTCTTT. This translates into CASSQPSFGVYTEAFF. This chain uses TRBV3-1 (or the pseudogene TRBV3-2) with TRBJ1-1, with D unresolved. This CDR3 contains 16 residues. Deletions cut 2 bases from V and 3 bases from J, with 16 bases between. Germline values: CDR1 LGHDT, CDR2 YNNKEL (reference sequence).